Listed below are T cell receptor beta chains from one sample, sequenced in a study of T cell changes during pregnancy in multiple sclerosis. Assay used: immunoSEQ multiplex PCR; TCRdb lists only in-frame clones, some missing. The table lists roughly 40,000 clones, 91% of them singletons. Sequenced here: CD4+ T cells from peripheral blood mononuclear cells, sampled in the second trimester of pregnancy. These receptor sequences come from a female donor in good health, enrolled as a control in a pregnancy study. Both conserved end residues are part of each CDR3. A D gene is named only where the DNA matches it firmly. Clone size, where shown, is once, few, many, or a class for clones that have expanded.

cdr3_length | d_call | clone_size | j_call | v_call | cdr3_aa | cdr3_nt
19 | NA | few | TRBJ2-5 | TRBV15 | CATSRDNDGLMSGSETQYF | TGTGCCACCAGCAGAGATAACGATGGATTAATGAGTGGTAGCGAGACCCAGTACTTC
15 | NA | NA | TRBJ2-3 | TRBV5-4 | CASSQRVAGTDTQYF | TGTGCCAGCAGCCAGCGGGTAGCGGGCACAGATACGCAGTATTTT
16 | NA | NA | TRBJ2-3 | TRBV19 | CASSIVGPGGRDTQYF | TGTGCCAGTAGTATAGTGGGCCCAGGGGGGAGGGATACGCAGTATTTT
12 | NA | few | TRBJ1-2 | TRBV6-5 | CASRSTVGGYTF | TGTGCCAGCAGGTCCACAGTCGGCGGCTACACCTTC
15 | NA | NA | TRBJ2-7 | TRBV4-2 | CASSQEVPGGPEQYF | TGTGCCAGCAGCCAAGAAGTCCCTGGCGGGCCCGAGCAGTACTTC
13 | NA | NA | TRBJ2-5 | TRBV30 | CAWSGSGGGTQYF | TGTGCCTGGAGTGGGTCCGGGGGAGGGACCCAGTACTTC
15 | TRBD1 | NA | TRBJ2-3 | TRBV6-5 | CASQTGGQVTDTQYF | TGTGCCAGCCAAACAGGGGGACAGGTCACAGATACGCAGTATTTT
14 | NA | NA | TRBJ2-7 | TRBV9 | CASSVTENSYEQYF | TGTGCCAGCAGCGTAACGGAGAACTCCTACGAGCAGTACTTC
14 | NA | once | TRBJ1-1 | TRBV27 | CASSLLGRDTEAFF | TGTGCCAGCAGTTTACTGGGTCGGGACACTGAAGCTTTCTTT
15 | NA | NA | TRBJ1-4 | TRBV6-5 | CASSYSGDSSEKLFF | TGTGCCAGCAGTTACTCAGGTGACAGCTCTGAAAAACTGTTTTTT
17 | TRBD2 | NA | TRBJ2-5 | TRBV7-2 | CASSLLASGIRRETQYF | TGTGCCAGCAGCTTATTGGCTAGCGGGATCAGGCGGGAGACCCAGTACTTC
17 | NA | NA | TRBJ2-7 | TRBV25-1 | CASSETFVGTKPREQYF | TGTGCCAGCAGTGAAACGTTCGTGGGGACAAAACCCAGAGAGCAGTACTTC
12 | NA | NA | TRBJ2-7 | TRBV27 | CASRTTESEQYF | TGTGCCAGCAGAACGACAGAGTCCGAGCAGTACTTC
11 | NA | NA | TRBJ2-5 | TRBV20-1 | CSAWRGETQYF | TGCAGTGCTTGGAGAGGGGAGACCCAGTACTTC
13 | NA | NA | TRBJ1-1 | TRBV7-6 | CASSPLGNTEAFF | TGTGCCAGCAGCCCACTAGGGAACACTGAAGCTTTCTTT
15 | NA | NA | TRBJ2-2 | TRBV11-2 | CASSRIGQNTGELFF | TGTGCCAGCAGCCGAATAGGACAAAACACCGGGGAGCTGTTTTTT
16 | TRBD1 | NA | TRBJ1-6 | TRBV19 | CASSMVGTAYNSPLHF | TGTGCCAGTAGTATGGTCGGGACAGCCTATAATTCACCCCTCCACTTT
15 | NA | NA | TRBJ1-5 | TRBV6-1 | CASSEAPVSNQPQHF | TGTGCCAGCAGTGAAGCGCCAGTTAGCAATCAGCCCCAGCATTTT
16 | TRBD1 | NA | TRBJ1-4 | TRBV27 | CASSPRWDSGNEKLFF | TGTGCCAGCAGTCCGAGGTGGGACAGTGGAAATGAAAAACTGTTTTTT
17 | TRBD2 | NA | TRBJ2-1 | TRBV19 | CASSKTGTSGSYNEQFF | TGTGCCAGTAGTAAAACCGGGACTAGCGGATCCTACAATGAGCAGTTCTTC
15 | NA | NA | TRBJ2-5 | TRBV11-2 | CASSSGPWGEVTQYF | TGTGCCAGCAGCTCGGGCCCCTGGGGGGAAGTGACCCAGTACTTC
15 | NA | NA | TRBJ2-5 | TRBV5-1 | CASSPGGQTGETQYF | TGCGCCAGCAGCCCAGGGGGGCAGACGGGAGAGACCCAGTACTTC
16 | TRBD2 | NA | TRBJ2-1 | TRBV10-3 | CAINPGTSGGANEQFF | TGTGCCATCAACCCCGGGACTAGCGGGGGGGCCAATGAGCAGTTCTTC
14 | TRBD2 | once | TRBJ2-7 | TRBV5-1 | CASSLTSGTYEQYF | TGCGCCAGCAGCCTGACTAGCGGGACCTACGAGCAGTACTTC